Presented here are 18 T cell receptor beta chains from one specimen sequenced in a study of tissue T cells after allogeneic stem cell transplantation. Assay: immunoSEQ multiplex PCR; the TCRdb copy retains only in-frame clones and omits some. The table shows approximately 800 clones, with roughly 44% occurring only once. Source: ileal tissue, taken at autopsy. The receptors stem from a female patient aged 35 to 75 with steroid-refractory graft-versus-host disease after an allogeneic stem cell transplant. Some T cells here may be from the graft donor.

The gene calls are TRBV5-1 and TRBJ2-3; the D call may be TRBD1 or TRBD2 (6 bases each). This CDR3 is 14 amino acids long. Per the germline V gene, CDR1 is SGHRS and CDR2 is YFSETQ. The V end lost 2 bases, the J end lost 3 bases, and 10 bases lay between the germline ends. The CDR3 loop reads CASSLGGPTDTQYF. The CDR3 region has the DNA TGCGCCAGCAGCTTAGGGGGGCCTACAGATACGCAGTATTTT.

The chain recombines TRBV5-1 with TRBJ2-2; D is perhaps TRBD1 (5 bases). This CDR3 spans 14 amino acids. CDR1 is SGHRS and CDR2 is YFSETQ in the germline V gene. Trimming removed 2 bases from V and 4 bases from J, with 9 bases in between. CDR3 protein: CASSFRETTGELFF. CDR3 nucleotide sequence: TGCGCCAGCAGCTTCAGGGAAACCACCGGGGAGCTGTTTTTT.

By its share, this clone is hyperexpanded (1% or more). The V and J genes are TRBV10-3 and TRBJ1-1; TRBD1 matches 8 bases. The CDR3 loop spans 15 amino acids. Germline values: CDR1 ENHRY, CDR2 SYGVKD. V was pared by 3 bases and J by 1 base, with 4 bases of the junction left unmatched. This chain's CDR3 is CAISEAGTGNTEAFF. In nucleotides, the CDR3 is TGTGCCATCAGTGAAGCCGGGACAGGGAACACTGAAGCTTTCTTT.

V usage is TRBV5-1 and J usage is TRBJ1-1; D remains ambiguous. Trimming took 4 bases from V and 0 from J, leaving 10 bases between them. This CDR3 contains 14 residues. The germline CDR1 and CDR2 sequences are SGHRS and YFSETQ. CDR3 DNA: TGCGCCAGCAGCGTCAAGAGCATGAACACTGAAGCTTTCTTT. As protein: CASSVKSMNTEAFF.

This clone ranks as large. The chain joins TRBV19 to TRBJ1-4; 7 bases line up with TRBD1. Germline CDR1 and CDR2: LNHDA and SQIVND (reference sequence). This CDR3 region has 15 residues. V dropped 4 bases and J dropped 2; count of bases not matched to a gene: 4. The CDR3, as DNA: TGTGCCAGTAGTACACAGGGGCTTACTAATGAAAAACTGTTTTTT. It codes for CASSTQGLTNEKLFF.

The chain is built from TRBV6-5 and TRBJ2-7; D might be TRBD1 (5 bases). The CDR3 has 14 residues. Germline V gives CDR1 MNHEY, CDR2 SVGAGI. V gave up 3 bases and J gave up 2 bases, with 11 bases separating them. The CDR3 loop reads CASSYVAGTYEQYF. CDR3 bases: TGTGCCAGCAGTTATGTGGCAGGGACCTACGAGCAGTACTTC.

By sample share, this clone is large. This chain joins TRBV5-1 and TRBJ2-1; a possible D gene is TRBD1 (6 bases). CDR1 SGHRS and CDR2 YFSETQ come from the germline V gene. This CDR3 is built from 15 residues. The V and J ends lost 4 bases and 0 bases respectively, with 11 bases between them. CDR3 coding DNA: TGCGCCAGCAGCAAACAGGGTAGCTCCTACAATGAGCAGTTCTTC. Translation gives CASSKQGSSYNEQFF.

This clone was observed a handful of times. The chain has TRBV9 and TRBJ2-2, with 8 bases lining up with TRBD2. The CDR3 loop spans 17 amino acids. V was clipped by 4 bases and J by 4 bases; unmatched bases: 12. Germline V gives CDR1 SGDLS, CDR2 YYNGEE. This CDR3 is CASSSMPGGASTGELFF. Here the CDR3 DNA reads TGTGCCAGCAGCTCCATGCCCGGGGGGGCAAGCACCGGGGAGCTGTTTTTT.

V is TRBV28 and J is TRBJ1-1; D is possibly TRBD1 (5 bases). Trimming took 6 bases from V and 0 from J, leaving 14 bases between them. Per germline, CDR1 MDHEN and CDR2 SYDVKM. The CDR3 contains 15 residues. The CDR3 DNA reads TGTGCCAGCAGCAGGGTAGTAGGGATGAACACTGAAGCTTTCTTT. This sequence encodes CASSRVVGMNTEAFF. The entire variable domain, with the rest obtained from reference TRBV28 and TRBJ1-1, is as follows: DVKVTQSSRYLVKRTGEKVFLECVQDMDHENMFWYRQDPGLGLRLIYFSYDVKMKEKGDIPEGYSVSREKKERFSLILESASTNQTSMYLCASSRVVGMNTEAFFGQGTRLTVV.

CDR3 nucleotide sequence: TGTGCCAGCAGCGTAGACGTCGTTGCCGAGCAGTACTTC. Translated, it gives CASSVDVVAEQYF. The chain has TRBV9 and TRBJ2-7; D gene unclear. Germline V lookup: CDR1 SGDLS, CDR2 YYNGEE. V lost 0 bases and J lost 6, with 10 bases in between. The CDR3 length is 13 residues.

This chain joins TRBV11-3 and TRBJ2-3; D remains ambiguous. Trimming took off 0 bases at V and 2 bases at J, with 12 bases between the two ends. Germline V lookup: CDR1 SGHNT, CDR2 YENEEA. This CDR3 comprises 16 residues. CDR3: CASSLEGSMNTDTQYF. CDR3 sequence (DNA): TGTGCCAGCAGCTTAGAGGGTTCGATGAACACAGATACGCAGTATTTT.

This clone was seen a handful of times. CDR3 nucleotides: TGCGCCAGCAGCCCCGGACAGTCCTCCAACTATGGCTACACCTTC. It encodes CASSPGQSSNYGYTF. V gene TRBV5-1 combines with J gene TRBJ1-2; D perhaps matches TRBD1 (6 bases). The CDR3 length is 15 residues. CDR1 is SGHRS, CDR2 YFSETQ, per germline. V gave up 4 bases and J gave up 2 bases, with 15 bases separating them. The full variable domain, rest sourced from reference TRBV5-1 and TRBJ1-2, is KAGVTQTPRYLIKTRGQQVTLSCSPISGHRSVSWYQQTPGQGLQFLFEYFSETQRNKGNFPGRFSGRQFSNSRSEMNVSTLELGDSALYLCASSPGQSSNYGYTFGSGTRLTVV.

The chain uses TRBV6-6 and TRBJ2-7, with 9 positions matching TRBD1. Looked up from germline, CDR1 is MNHNY and CDR2 is SVGAGI (reference sequence). The junction had 9 bases not matched to a gene; V was cut back by 6 bases and J by 3 bases. The CDR3 loop spans 15 amino acids. The CDR3 reads CASSSPGQGDYEQYF. The DNA for the CDR3 is TGTGCCAGCAGCTCTCCGGGACAGGGCGACTACGAGCAGTACTTC.

By share, this clone counts as medium-sized. The chain combines TRBV9 with TRBJ2-3, with TRBD1 identical over 12 bases. This CDR3 comprises 16 residues. The ends lost 4 bases at V and 7 bases at J; junction bases unmatched: 10. Germline assignment: CDR1 SGDLS and CDR2 YYNGEE. In DNA form, the CDR3 reads TGTGCCAGCAGCACCATCCTGGGACAGGGGGCGTATACGCAGTATTTT. Translating gives CASSTILGQGAYTQYF.

Within the sample, this clone is large. The chain links TRBV6-5 to TRBJ2-7, with 11 bases aligning to TRBD2. The CDR3 has 14 amino acids. Trimming at V came to 8 bases and at J to 3 bases, leaving 6 bases not matched to a gene. In germline, CDR1 is MNHEY, CDR2 SVGAGI. The CDR3 loop reads CASDSGTSGYEQYF. As DNA, the CDR3 is TGTGCCAGCGATTCCGGGACTAGCGGCTACGAGCAGTACTTC.

This sequence joins TRBV20-1 and TRBJ2-7, with D unresolved. V lost 5 bases and J lost 3, with 5 bases in between. The CDR3 runs 10 residues. Germline values: CDR1 DFQATT, CDR2 SNEGSKA (reference sequence). CDR3 DNA sequence: TGCAGTGCTTTTCACTACGAGCAGTACTTC. Its translation: CSAFHYEQYF.

J is TRBJ2-7 and V is TRBV7-6; 13 bases line up with TRBD2. This CDR3 is built from 15 residues. After removal of 5 bases from V and 2 bases from J, the junction contained 3 bases not matched to a gene. Per germline, CDR1 SGHVS and CDR2 FNYEAQ. CDR3 DNA sequence: TGTGCCAGCAGCATCGGGACTAGCGGGACCTACGAGCAGTACTTC. This translates into CASSIGTSGTYEQYF. Combining the CDR3 with reference TRBV7-6 and TRBJ2-7 gives the whole variable domain GAGVSQSPRYKVTKRGQDVALRCDPISGHVSLYWYRQALGQGPEFLTYFNYEAQQDKSGLPNDRFSAERPEGSISTLTIQRTEQRDSAMYRCASSIGTSGTYEQYFGPGTRLTVT.

The chain links TRBV6-5 to TRBJ1-1, with 9 bases matching TRBD1. V dropped 6 bases and J dropped 9; count of bases not matched to a gene: 8. Germline V gene lookup returns CDR1 MNHEY and CDR2 SVGAGI. The CDR3 has 13 residues. CDR3: CASSVLGQGKAFF. The CDR3 region has the DNA TGTGCCAGCAGCGTACTAGGACAGGGGAAAGCTTTCTTT.